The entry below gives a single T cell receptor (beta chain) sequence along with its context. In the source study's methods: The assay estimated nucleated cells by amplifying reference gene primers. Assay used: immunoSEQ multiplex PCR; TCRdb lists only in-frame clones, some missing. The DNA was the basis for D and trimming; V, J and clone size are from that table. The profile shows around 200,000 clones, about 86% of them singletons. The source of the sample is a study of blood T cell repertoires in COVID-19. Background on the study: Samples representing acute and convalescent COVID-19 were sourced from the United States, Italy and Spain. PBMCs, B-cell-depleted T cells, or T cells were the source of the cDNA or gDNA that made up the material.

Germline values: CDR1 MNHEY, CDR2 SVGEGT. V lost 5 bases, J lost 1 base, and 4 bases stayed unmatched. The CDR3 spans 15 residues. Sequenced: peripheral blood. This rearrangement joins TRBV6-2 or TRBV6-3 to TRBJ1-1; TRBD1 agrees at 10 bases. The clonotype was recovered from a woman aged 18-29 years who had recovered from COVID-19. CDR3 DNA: TGTGCCAGCAGTAGGACAGGGGGAGGGAACACTGAAGCTTTCTTT. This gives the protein CASSRTGGGNTEAFF.